This T cell receptor beta chain is from a study of beta chain features in type 1 diabetes. Expressed TCRB transcripts were sequenced because the entire RNA isolate underwent reverse transcription. The data were produced by immunoSEQ multiplex PCR, yet TCRdb's version contains in-frame clones alone and is incomplete. Of 600,000 to 650,000 clones in the sample, around a sixth were seen once. There are a few counts of this clone. V gave up 0 bases and J gave up 9 bases, with 12 bases separating them. Germline assignment: CDR1 SGDLS and CDR2 YYNGEE. There are 14 residues in the CDR3. J is TRBJ2-2 and V is TRBV9; perhaps TRBD1 as D (6 bases). Sequenced material: naive CD4+ T cells from blood. The source is a man aged 18 to 29 in good health. The CDR3 spells CASSVATGSRELFF. In DNA, the CDR3 is TGTGCCAGCAGCGTAGCTACAGGGTCGAGGGAGCTGTTTTTT.